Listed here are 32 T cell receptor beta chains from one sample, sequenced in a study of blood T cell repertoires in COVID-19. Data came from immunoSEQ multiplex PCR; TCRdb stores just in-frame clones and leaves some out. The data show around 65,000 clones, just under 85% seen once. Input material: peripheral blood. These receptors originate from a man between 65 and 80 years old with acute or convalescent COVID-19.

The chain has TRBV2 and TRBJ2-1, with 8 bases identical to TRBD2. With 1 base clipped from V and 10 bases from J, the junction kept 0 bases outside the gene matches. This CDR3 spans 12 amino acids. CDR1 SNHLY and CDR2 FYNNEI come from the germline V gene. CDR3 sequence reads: CASSEERGEQFF. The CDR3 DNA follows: TGTGCCAGCAGTGAAGAGCGGGGGGAGCAGTTCTTC.

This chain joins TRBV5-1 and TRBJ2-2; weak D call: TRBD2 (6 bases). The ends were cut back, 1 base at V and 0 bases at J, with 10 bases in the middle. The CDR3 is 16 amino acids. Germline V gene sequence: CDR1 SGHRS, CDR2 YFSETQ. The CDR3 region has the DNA TGCGCCAGCAGCTTGCGGGGGAGGTCGAACACCGGGGAGCTGTTTTTT. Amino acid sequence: CASSLRGRSNTGELFF.

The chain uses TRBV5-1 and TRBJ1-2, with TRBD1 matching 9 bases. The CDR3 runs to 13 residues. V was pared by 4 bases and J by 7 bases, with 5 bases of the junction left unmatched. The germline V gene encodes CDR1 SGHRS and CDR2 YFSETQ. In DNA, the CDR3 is TGCGCCAGCAGCACCGGGACAGGGCTTGGCTACACCTTC. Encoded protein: CASSTGTGLGYTF.

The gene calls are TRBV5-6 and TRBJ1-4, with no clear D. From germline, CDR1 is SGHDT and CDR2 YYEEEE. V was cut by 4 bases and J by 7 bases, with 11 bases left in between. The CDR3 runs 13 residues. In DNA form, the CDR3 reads TGTGCCAGCAGCGACGGCGGTCGTGAAAAACTGTTTTTT. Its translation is CASSDGGREKLFF. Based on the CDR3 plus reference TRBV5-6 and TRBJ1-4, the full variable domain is DAGVTQSPTHLIKTRGQQVTLRCSPKSGHDTVSWYQQALGQGPQFIFQYYEEEERQRGNFPDRFSGHQFPNYSSELNVNALLLGDSALYLCASSDGGREKLFFGSGTQLSVL.

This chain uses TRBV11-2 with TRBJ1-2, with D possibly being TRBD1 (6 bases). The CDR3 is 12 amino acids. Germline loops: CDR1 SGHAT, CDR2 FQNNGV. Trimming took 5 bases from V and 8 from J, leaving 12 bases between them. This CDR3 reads CASSATGPGYTF. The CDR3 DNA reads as TGTGCCAGCAGCGCAACAGGGCCCGGCTACACCTTC.

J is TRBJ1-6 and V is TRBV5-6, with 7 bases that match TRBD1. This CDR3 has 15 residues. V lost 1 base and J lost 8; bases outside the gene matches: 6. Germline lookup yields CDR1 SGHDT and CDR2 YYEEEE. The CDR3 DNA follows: TGTGCCAGCAGCTTGTCACAGGGGCGATATTCACCCCTCCACTTT. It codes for CASSLSQGRYSPLHF.

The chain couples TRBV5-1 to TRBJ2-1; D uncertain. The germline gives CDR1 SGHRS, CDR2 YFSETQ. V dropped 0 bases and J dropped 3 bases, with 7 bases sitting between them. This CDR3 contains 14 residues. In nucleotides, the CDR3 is TGCGCCAGCAGCTTGGTCCCCAGCTACAATGAGCAGTTCTTC. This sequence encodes CASSLVPSYNEQFF.

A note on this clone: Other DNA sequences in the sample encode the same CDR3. The CDR3 protein is CASSRDRVYGYTF. CDR3 sequence (DNA): TGTGCCAGCAGCCGCGACAGGGTTTATGGCTACACCTTC. V gene TRBV14 combines with J gene TRBJ1-2, with TRBD1 identical over 7 bases. This CDR3 spans 13 amino acids. CDR1 is SGHDN, CDR2 FVKESK, per germline. V lost 4 bases and J lost 5; bases outside the gene matches: 4. Together with reference TRBV14 and TRBJ1-2, the CDR3 gives the full variable domain: EAGVTQFPSHSVIEKGQTVTLRCDPISGHDNLYWYRRVMGKEIKFLLHFVKESKQDESGMPNNRFLAERTGGTYSTLKVQPAELEDSGVYFCASSRDRVYGYTFGSGTRLTVV.

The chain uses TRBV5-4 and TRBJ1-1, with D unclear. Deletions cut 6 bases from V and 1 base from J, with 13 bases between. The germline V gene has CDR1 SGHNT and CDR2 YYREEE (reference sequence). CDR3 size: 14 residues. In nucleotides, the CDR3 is TGTGCCAGCATCGATCGGGAGGGGAACACTGAAGCTTTCTTT. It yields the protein CASIDREGNTEAFF. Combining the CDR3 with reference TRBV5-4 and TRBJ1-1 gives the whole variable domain ETGVTQSPTHLIKTRGQQVTLRCSSQSGHNTVSWYQQALGQGPQFIFQYYREEENGRGNFPPRFSGLQFPNYSSELNVNALELDDSALYLCASIDREGNTEAFFGQGTRLTVV.

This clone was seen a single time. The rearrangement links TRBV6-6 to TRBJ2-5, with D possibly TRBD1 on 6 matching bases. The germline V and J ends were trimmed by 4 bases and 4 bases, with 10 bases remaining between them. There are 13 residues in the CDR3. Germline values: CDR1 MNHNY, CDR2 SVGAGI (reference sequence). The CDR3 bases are TGTGCCAGCAGTTTGAAGGGGGTAGAGACCCAGTACTTC. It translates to CASSLKGVETQYF.

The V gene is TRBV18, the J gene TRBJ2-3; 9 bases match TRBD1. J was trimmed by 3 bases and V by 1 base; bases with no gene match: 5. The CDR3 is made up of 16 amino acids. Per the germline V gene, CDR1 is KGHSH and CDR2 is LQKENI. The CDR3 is CASSPLTGGGTDTQYF. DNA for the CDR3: TGTGCCAGCTCACCACTCACAGGGGGCGGAACAGATACGCAGTATTTT. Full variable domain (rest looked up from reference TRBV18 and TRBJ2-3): NAGVMQNPRHLVRRRGQEARLRCSPMKGHSHVYWYRQLPEEGLKFMVYLQKENIIDESGMPKERFSAEFPKEGPSILRIQQVVRGDSAAYFCASSPLTGGGTDTQYFGPGTRLTVL.

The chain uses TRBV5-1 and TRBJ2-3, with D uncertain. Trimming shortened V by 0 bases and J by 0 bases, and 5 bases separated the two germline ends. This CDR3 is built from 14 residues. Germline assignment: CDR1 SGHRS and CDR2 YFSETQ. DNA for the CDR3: TGCGCCAGCAGCTTGGCTACTAGCACAGATACGCAGTATTTT. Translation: CASSLATSTDTQYF.

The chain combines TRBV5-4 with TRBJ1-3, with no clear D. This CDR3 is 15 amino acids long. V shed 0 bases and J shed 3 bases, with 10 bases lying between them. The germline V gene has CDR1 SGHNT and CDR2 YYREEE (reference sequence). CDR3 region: CASSLGGGGGNTIYF. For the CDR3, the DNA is TGTGCCAGCAGCTTGGGTGGAGGTGGTGGAAACACCATATATTTT.

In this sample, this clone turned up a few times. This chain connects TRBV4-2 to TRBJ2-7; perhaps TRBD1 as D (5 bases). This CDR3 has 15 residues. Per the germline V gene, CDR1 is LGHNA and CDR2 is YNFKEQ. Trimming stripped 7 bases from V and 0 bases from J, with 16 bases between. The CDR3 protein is CASKLVTADSYEQYF. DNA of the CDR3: TGTGCCAGCAAGTTAGTGACAGCCGACTCCTACGAGCAGTACTTC.

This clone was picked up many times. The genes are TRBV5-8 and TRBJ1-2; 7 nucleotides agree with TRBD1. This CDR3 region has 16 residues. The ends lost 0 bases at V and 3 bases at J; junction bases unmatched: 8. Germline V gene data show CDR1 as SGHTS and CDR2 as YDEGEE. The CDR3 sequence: CASSLEAGGNDYGYTF. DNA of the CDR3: TGTGCCAGCAGCTTGGAGGCAGGGGGGAACGACTATGGCTACACCTTC.

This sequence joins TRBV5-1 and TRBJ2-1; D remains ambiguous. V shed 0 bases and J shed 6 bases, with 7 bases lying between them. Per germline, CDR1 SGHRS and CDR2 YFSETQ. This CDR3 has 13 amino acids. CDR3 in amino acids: CASSLELPNEQFF. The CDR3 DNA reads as TGCGCCAGCAGCTTGGAACTACCCAATGAGCAGTTCTTC.

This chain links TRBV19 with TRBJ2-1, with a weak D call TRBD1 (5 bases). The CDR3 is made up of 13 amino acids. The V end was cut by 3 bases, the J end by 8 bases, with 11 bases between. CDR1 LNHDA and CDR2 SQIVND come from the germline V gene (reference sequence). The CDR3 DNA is TGTGCCAGTAGTATTAGGGGTCCCGATGAGCAGTTCTTC. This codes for CASSIRGPDEQFF.

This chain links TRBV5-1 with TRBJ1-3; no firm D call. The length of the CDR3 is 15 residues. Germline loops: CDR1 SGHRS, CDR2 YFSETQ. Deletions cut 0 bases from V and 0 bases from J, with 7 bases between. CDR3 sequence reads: CASSLAGNSGNTIYF. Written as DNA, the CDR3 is TGCGCCAGCAGCTTGGCCGGGAACTCTGGAAACACCATATATTTT.

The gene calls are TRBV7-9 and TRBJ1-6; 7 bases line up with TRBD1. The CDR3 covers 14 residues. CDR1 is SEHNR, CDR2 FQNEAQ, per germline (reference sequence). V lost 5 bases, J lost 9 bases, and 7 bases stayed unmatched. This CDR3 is CASSVRQGSSPLHF. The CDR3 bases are TGTGCCAGCAGCGTACGACAGGGTAGTTCACCCCTCCACTTT. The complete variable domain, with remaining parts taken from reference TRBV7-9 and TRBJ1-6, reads DTGVSQNPRHKITKRGQNVTFRCDPISEHNRLYWYRQTLGQGPEFLTYFQNEAQLEKSRLLSDRFSAERPKGSFSTLEIQRTEQGDSAMYLCASSVRQGSSPLHFGNGTRLTVT.

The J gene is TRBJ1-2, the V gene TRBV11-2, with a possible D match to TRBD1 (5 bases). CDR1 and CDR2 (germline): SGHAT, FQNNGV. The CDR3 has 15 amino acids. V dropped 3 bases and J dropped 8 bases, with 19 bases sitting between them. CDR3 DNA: TGTGCCAGCAGCTTTAACCCCGGGACTGTAGGAGGCTACACCTTC. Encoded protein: CASSFNPGTVGGYTF.

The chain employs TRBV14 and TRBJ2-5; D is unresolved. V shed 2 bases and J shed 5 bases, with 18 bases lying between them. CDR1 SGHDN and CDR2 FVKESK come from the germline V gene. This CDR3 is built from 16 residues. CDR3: CASSQYEGGLVETQYF. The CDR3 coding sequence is TGTGCCAGCAGCCAATACGAAGGCGGCCTGGTGGAGACCCAGTACTTC.

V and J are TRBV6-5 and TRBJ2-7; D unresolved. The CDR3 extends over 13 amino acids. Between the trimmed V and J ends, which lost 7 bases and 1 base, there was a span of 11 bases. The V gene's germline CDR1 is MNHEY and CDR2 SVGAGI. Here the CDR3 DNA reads TGTGCCAGCACCATGATCGGGTCCTACGAGCAGTACTTC. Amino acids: CASTMIGSYEQYF.

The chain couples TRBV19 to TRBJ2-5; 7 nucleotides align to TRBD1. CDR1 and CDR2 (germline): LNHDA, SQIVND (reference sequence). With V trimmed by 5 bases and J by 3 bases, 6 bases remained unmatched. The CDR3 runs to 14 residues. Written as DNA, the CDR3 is TGTGCCAGTAGTGCCCGGGACAGTGAAGAGACCCAGTACTTC. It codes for CASSARDSEETQYF.

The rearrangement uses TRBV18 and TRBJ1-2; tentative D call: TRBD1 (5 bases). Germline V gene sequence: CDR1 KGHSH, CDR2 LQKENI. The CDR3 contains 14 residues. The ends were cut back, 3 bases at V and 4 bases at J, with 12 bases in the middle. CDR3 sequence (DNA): TGTGCCAGCTCACCCCCGGGGGGACTCTATGGCTACACCTTC. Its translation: CASSPPGGLYGYTF. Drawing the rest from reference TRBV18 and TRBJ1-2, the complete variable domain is NAGVMQNPRHLVRRRGQEARLRCSPMKGHSHVYWYRQLPEEGLKFMVYLQKENIIDESGMPKERFSAEFPKEGPSILRIQQVVRGDSAAYFCASSPPGGLYGYTFGSGTRLTVV.

This CDR3 is CACSRDNNQPQHF. In DNA, the CDR3 is TGTGCCTGTTCCCGGGATAACAATCAGCCCCAGCATTTT. The chain is built from TRBV2 and TRBJ1-5, with unresolved D. The CDR3 totals 13 residues. Trimming pared 11 bases from V and 3 bases from J, leaving 14 bases between. Germline CDR1 SNHLY, CDR2 FYNNEI.

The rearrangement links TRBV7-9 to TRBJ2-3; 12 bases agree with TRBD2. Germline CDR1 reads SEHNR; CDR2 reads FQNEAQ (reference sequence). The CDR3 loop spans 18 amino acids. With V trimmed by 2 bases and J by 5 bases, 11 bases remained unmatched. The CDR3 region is CASSLPRLAGELRDTQYF. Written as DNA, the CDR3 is TGTGCCAGCAGCTTACCTCGACTAGCGGGGGAACTCAGAGATACGCAGTATTTT.

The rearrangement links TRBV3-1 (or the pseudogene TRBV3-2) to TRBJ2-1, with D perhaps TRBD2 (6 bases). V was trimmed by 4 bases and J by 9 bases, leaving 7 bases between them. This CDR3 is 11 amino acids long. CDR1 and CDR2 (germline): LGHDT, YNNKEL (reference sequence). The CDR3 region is CASSPGVEQFF. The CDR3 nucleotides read TGTGCCAGCAGCCCGGGGGTTGAGCAGTTCTTC.

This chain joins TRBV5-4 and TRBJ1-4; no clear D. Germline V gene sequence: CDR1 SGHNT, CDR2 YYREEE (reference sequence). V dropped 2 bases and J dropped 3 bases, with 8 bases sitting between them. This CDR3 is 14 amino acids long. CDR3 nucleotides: TGTGCCAGCAGCTTCGGGAACCCTAATGAAAAACTGTTTTTT. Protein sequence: CASSFGNPNEKLFF.

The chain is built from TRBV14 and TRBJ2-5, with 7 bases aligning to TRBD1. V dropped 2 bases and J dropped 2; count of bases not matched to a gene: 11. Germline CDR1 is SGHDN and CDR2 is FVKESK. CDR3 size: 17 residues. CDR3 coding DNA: TGTGCCAGCAGCCAAAGGAACAGGGGAAAACAACAAGAGACCCAGTACTTC. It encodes CASSQRNRGKQQETQYF.

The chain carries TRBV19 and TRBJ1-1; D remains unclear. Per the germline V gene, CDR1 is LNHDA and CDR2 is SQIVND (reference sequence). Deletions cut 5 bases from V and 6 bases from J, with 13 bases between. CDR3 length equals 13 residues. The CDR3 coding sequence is TGTGCCAGTAGTCGCTCCCCTCGGGCTGAAGCTTTCTTT. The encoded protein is CASSRSPRAEAFF.

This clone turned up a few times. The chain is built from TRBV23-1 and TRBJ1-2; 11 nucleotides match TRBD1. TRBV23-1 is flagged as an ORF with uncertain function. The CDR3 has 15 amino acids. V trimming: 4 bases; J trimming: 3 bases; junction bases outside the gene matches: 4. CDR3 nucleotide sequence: TGCGCCAGCAGTCTTTGGACAGGGGGCTACTATGGCTACACCTTC. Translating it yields CASSLWTGGYYGYTF.

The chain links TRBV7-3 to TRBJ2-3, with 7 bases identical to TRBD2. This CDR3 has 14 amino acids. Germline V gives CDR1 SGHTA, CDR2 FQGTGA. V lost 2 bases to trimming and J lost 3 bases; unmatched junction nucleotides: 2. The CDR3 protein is CASSLLGGTDTQYF. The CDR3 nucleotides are TGTGCCAGCAGCTTATTGGGGGGGACAGATACGCAGTATTTT. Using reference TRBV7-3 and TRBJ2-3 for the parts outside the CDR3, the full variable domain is GAGVSQTPSNKVTEKGKYVELRCDPISGHTALYWYRQSLGQGPEFLIYFQGTGAADDSGLPNDRFFAVRPEGSVSTLKIQRTERGDSAVYLCASSLLGGTDTQYFGPGTRLTVL.